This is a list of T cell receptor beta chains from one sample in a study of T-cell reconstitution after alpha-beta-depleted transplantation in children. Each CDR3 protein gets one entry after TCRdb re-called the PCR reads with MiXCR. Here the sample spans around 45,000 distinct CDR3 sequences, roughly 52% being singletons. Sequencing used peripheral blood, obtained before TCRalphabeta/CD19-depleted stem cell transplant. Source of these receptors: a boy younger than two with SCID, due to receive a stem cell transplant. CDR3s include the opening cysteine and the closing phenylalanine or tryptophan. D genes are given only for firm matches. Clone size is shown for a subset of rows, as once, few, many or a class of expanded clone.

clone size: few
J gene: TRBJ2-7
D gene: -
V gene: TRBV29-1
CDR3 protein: CSVVIDLISYEQYF
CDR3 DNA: TGCAGCGTTGTGATCGACTTAATCTCCTACGAGCAGTACTTC

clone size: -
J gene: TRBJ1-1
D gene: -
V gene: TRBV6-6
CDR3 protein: CASGGQNTEAFF
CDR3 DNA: TGTGCCAGCGGGGGACAGAACACTGAAGCTTTCTTT

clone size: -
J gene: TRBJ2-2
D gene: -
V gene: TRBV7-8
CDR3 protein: CASMSVKGTGELFF
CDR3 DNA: TGTGCCAGCATGTCGGTGAAGGGCACCGGGGAGCTGTTTTTT

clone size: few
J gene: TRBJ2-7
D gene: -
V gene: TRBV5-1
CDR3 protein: CASSLVAPQSSYEQYF
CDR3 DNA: TGCGCCAGCAGCTTGGTGGCGCCCCAGAGCTCCTACGAGCAGTACTTC

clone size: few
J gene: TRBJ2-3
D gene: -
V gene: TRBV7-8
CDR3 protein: CASSPNLGSTDTQYF
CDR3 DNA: TGTGCCAGCAGCCCCAATCTAGGAAGCACAGATACGCAGTATTTT

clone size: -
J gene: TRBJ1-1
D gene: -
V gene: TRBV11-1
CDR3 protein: CASSSLGRQITEAFF
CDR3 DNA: TGTGCCAGCAGCTCCCTTGGGCGGCAGATCACTGAAGCTTTCTTT

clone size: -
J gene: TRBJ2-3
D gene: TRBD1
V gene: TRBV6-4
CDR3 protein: CASSDTGQGADTQYF
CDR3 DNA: TGTGCCAGCAGTGACACGGGACAGGGGGCAGATACGCAGTATTTT

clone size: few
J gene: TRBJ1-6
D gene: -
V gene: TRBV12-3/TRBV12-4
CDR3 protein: CASSLGGSISPLHF
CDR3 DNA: TGTGCCAGCAGTTTGGGGGGTTCAATATCACCCCTCCACTTT

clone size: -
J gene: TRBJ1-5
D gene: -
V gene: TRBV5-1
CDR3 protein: CASSFQGEGQPQHF
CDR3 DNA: TGCGCCAGCAGCTTCCAGGGTGAAGGTCAGCCCCAGCATTTT

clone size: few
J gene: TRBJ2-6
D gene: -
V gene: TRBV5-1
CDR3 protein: CASRMAPTGSGANVLTF
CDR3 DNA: TGCGCCAGCAGAATGGCCCCTACAGGCTCTGGGGCCAACGTCCTGACTTTC

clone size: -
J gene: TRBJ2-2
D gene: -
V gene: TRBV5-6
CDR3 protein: CANSPLGQQHTGELFF
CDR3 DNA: TGTGCCAACAGCCCACTAGGACAGCAACATACCGGTGAGCTGTTTTTT

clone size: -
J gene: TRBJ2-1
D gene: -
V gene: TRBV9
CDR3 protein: CASSVGVREGEQFF
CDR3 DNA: TGTGCCAGCAGCGTAGGAGTAAGGGAAGGGGAGCAGTTCTTC

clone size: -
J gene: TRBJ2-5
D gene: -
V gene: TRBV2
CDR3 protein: CASMRGRTPQETQYF
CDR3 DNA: TGTGCCAGCATGAGGGGGAGGACTCCTCAAGAGACCCAGTACTTC

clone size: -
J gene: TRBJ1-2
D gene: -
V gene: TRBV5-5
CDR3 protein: CASSLATGAYYDYTF
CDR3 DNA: TGTGCCAGCAGCTTGGCCACGGGGGCCTACTATGACTACACCTTC

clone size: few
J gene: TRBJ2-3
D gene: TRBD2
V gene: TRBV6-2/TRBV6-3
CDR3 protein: CASSVGGGAENTQYF
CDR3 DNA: TGTGCCAGCAGTGTCGGCGGGGGGGCCGAAAATACGCAGTATTTT

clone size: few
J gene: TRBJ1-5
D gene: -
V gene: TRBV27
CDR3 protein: CASSPQGPLALDQPQHF
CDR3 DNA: TGTGCCAGCAGTCCCCAAGGGCCACTAGCCCTCGATCAGCCCCAGCATTTT